A single TCR beta chain is shown here with its context. The record originates from a study of blood T cell repertoires in COVID-19. V gave up 8 bases and J gave up 4 bases, with 23 bases separating them. This CDR3 region has 15 residues. Germline CDR1 and CDR2: SQVTM and ANQGSEA. Authors' analysis steps: From reference gene primer amplification, estimates of nucleated cell counts were derived. Only in-frame clones appear in the TCRdb table, and some are missing; sequencing was by immunoSEQ multiplex PCR. Clone size and the V and J calls come from that table; the DNA yielded D and trimming. Altogether 280,000 or so clones are present, nearly 90% being singletons, with the ten largest covering under 3%.

Sequenced input: PBMCs or T cells enriched from blood (not recorded which). The chain uses TRBV29-1 and TRBJ2-5; TRBD2 is a possible D gene (6 bases). The origin of this receptor is a woman aged 45-65 years who had been exposed to COVID-19. The CDR3 nucleotides are TGCAGCTTAAGCCTCCCGGGGGACGTTATAGAGACCCAGTACTTC. It translates to CSLSLPGDVIETQYF.